This T cell receptor (beta chain) was observed in a study of T-cell reconstitution after alpha-beta-depleted transplantation in children. The CDR3 spans 16 residues. Study findings and constraints: Expanded graft clones, several hundred of them, were reportedly the source of alpha-beta T cells about two months after transplant.

The library targeted TCRbeta and was prepared with unique molecular identifiers. TCRdb used MiXCR to reprocess the PCR reads, holding one entry per CDR3 protein. The sample shows approximately 150,000 distinct CDR3 sequences, more than 8% of them seen only once. As for this clonotype: Antigen specificity is unknown. Germline and junction disagree at one end, which may indicate a read error.

The receptor comes from a female patient aged 2-9 years who had a stem cell transplant for congenital amegakaryocytic thrombocytopenia, so the T cells may come from the graft donor. The chain uses TRBV12-3 or TRBV12-4 and TRBJ2-3, with TRBD2 as a possible D gene (7 bases). Sequencing was performed on PBMCs, mostly from graft donor cells, taken 180 days after TCRalphabeta/CD19-depleted stem cell transplant. CDR3 amino acids: CASLRDRGGGADTEYF. The CDR3, as DNA: TGTGCCAGCTTACGGGATAGGGGGGGCGGGGCAGATACGGAGTATTTT.